This passage covers 10 T cell receptor beta chains from one sample sequenced in a study of T cell responses to AZD1222 COVID-19 vaccine. Repertoires were generated with immunoSEQ multiplex PCR, while TCRdb's copy carries only in-frame clones and drops some. The sample comprises 100,000 to 150,000 clones, 87% of which are singletons, and over 9.5% rests with the top ten. The sample consisted of peripheral blood, taken on day 0 of AZD1222 vaccination. All receptors come from an adult in good health.

The CDR3 DNA sequence: TGTGCCAGCAGCTTGGGGCGGGACTCCTCCTACGAGCAGTACTTC. This encodes CASSLGRDSSYEQYF. V gene TRBV7-6 combines with J gene TRBJ2-7, with D possibly being TRBD2 (6 bases). V was cut by 3 bases and J by 0 bases, with 12 bases left in between. Germline V gene sequence: CDR1 SGHVS, CDR2 FNYEAQ. The CDR3 loop spans 15 amino acids.

The rearrangement links TRBV25-1 to TRBJ2-1; 9 bases map to TRBD2. The CDR3 spans 15 residues. The germline CDR1 and CDR2 sequences are MGHDK and SYGVNS. V gave up 7 bases and J gave up 7 bases; unmatched junction bases: 11. DNA for the CDR3: TGTGCCAGCACTCTGACTAGCGGAGTGGGAAATGAGCAGTTCTTC. It specifies CASTLTSGVGNEQFF.

This chain uses TRBV14 with TRBJ1-5; D not resolved. The CDR3 has 13 residues. Germline-derived CDR1 and CDR2 are SGHDN and FVKESK. The V and J ends lost 0 bases and 5 bases respectively, with 5 bases between them. The CDR3 sequence: CASSQDYYQPQHF. The CDR3 DNA reads as TGTGCCAGCAGCCAAGATTACTATCAGCCCCAGCATTTT.

The J gene is TRBJ2-3, the V gene TRBV7-3, with TRBD1 matching over 12 bases. After removal of 5 bases from V and 3 bases from J, the junction contained 3 bases not matched to a gene. This CDR3 is 15 amino acids long. Per the germline V gene, CDR1 is SGHTA and CDR2 is FQGTGA. For the CDR3, the DNA is TGTGCCAGCAGCCTGGGACAGGGGGCAACAGATACGCAGTATTTT. The encoded protein is CASSLGQGATDTQYF. The full variable domain, completed using reference TRBV7-3 and TRBJ2-3, is GAGVSQTPSNKVTEKGKYVELRCDPISGHTALYWYRQSLGQGPEFLIYFQGTGAADDSGLPNDRFFAVRPEGSVSTLKIQRTERGDSAVYLCASSLGQGATDTQYFGPGTRLTVL.

This clone was detected only once. The chain carries TRBV29-1 and TRBJ2-1, with 10 bases identical to TRBD2. Germline values: CDR1 SQVTM, CDR2 ANQGSEA. The J segment lost 6 bases and the V segment lost 2 bases, leaving 4 bases of the junction unmatched. CDR3 length: 14 amino acids. The CDR3 DNA follows: TGCAGCGTTGAACAGCGGGAGGGCTTCAATGAGCAGTTCTTC. Encoded protein: CSVEQREGFNEQFF.

CDR3 bases: TGTGCCAGCAGCTCCGGGCCTTGGGATGAGCAGTTCTTC. Its translation: CASSSGPWDEQFF. The V call is TRBV7-3, the J call TRBJ2-1; D remains ambiguous. The V and J ends lost 4 bases and 8 bases respectively, with 12 bases between them. Germline V gene lookup returns CDR1 SGHTA and CDR2 FQGTGA. This CDR3 comprises 13 residues.

The chain joins TRBV30 to TRBJ2-6, with D unclear. The CDR3 totals 14 residues. The germline V gene encodes CDR1 GTSNPN and CDR2 SVGIG (reference sequence). The V end lost 4 bases, the J end lost 2 bases, and 9 bases lay between the germline ends. Here the CDR3 DNA reads TGTGCCTGGAACCGCCAGGCTGGGGCCAACGTCCTGACTTTC. Protein sequence: CAWNRQAGANVLTF.

The rearrangement joins TRBV3-1 (or the pseudogene TRBV3-2) to TRBJ1-1; TRBD1 matches 10 bases. The CDR3 is made up of 18 amino acids. Trimming cost V 4 bases and J 5 bases; bases outside gene matches: 16. Germline-derived CDR1 and CDR2 are LGHDT and YNNKEL (reference sequence). CDR3 sequence reads: CASSRWLTGGIWGTEAFF. CDR3 in DNA: TGTGCCAGCAGCCGTTGGTTGACAGGGGGCATATGGGGGACTGAAGCTTTCTTT.

CDR3 bases: TGTGCCAGCAGCGCCTCATTTGGGGCGGAGACCCAGTACTTC. Translating gives CASSASFGAETQYF. The V and J genes are TRBV7-9 and TRBJ2-5; possible D gene TRBD1, 5 bases. Germline V gene lookup returns CDR1 SEHNR and CDR2 FQNEAQ (reference sequence). V dropped 5 bases and J dropped 5 bases, with 15 bases sitting between them. This CDR3 spans 14 amino acids.

The chain couples TRBV2 to TRBJ1-2; unclear D gene. The germline V and J ends were trimmed by 7 bases and 6 bases, with 12 bases remaining between them. Germline CDR1 is SNHLY and CDR2 is FYNNEI. The CDR3 runs to 12 residues. CDR3 sequence: CASNVGSDGYTF. The CDR3 DNA reads as TGTGCCAGCAATGTGGGGAGTGATGGCTACACCTTC.